A selection of T cell receptor beta chains follows, all from one sample in a study of OX40 agonist ivuxolimab in advanced cancers. Produced via immunoSEQ multiplex PCR; TCRdb's table is partial and in-frame only. The repertoire includes fewer than 50,000 clones, roughly 90% of them detected once, and about 15% sits in the top ten. Source: CD4+ or CD8+ T cells sorted from blood, taken in a trial of the OX40 agonist ivuxolimab. The receptors were sampled from an adult with an advanced solid tumor such as melanoma, head and neck, liver or kidney cancer. The CDR3 runs from the conserved cysteine through the conserved F or W. The D gene is left open where the match is weak. The size of a clone is reported for some rows only, either as once, few or many, or as a class for expanded clones.

clone size: few
D gene: TRBD1
J gene: TRBJ2-7
V gene: TRBV18
CDR3 DNA: TGTGCCAGCTCACATCCCGGGACAGGGATCTACGAGCAGTACTTC
CDR3 protein: CASSHPGTGIYEQYF

clone size: -
D gene: -
J gene: TRBJ2-7
V gene: TRBV7-9
CDR3 DNA: TGTGCCAGCACTTCCAGCGAGTTTCTAGACGAGCAGTACTTC
CDR3 protein: CASTSSEFLDEQYF

clone size: medium-sized
D gene: -
J gene: TRBJ2-7
V gene: TRBV7-9
CDR3 DNA: TGTGCCAGCAGCTTGGAGAGACTCGTCGCGGGGGAGCAGTACTTC
CDR3 protein: CASSLERLVAGEQYF

clone size: -
D gene: TRBD1
J gene: TRBJ1-2
V gene: TRBV10-3
CDR3 DNA: TGTGCCACCCTATGGACAGGGGCTCAATATGGCTACACCTTC
CDR3 protein: CATLWTGAQYGYTF

clone size: -
D gene: -
J gene: TRBJ1-3
V gene: TRBV19
CDR3 DNA: TGTGCCAGTAGTAGTTTAGGGGGGCCCCCTGGAAACACCATATATTTT
CDR3 protein: CASSSLGGPPGNTIYF

clone size: -
D gene: TRBD1
J gene: TRBJ2-7
V gene: TRBV4-1
CDR3 DNA: TGCGCCAGCAGCCGCCAGGGACAGCCAGCCTCCTACGAGCAGTACTTC
CDR3 protein: CASSRQGQPASYEQYF

clone size: -
D gene: -
J gene: TRBJ2-1
V gene: TRBV30
CDR3 DNA: TGTGCCTTGAGGAGCTCCTACAATGAGCAGTTCTTC
CDR3 protein: CALRSSYNEQFF

clone size: -
D gene: TRBD2
J gene: TRBJ2-7
V gene: TRBV5-1
CDR3 DNA: TGCGCCAGCAGCCTCGGGGGGGCTAAGGACGAGCAGTACTTC
CDR3 protein: CASSLGGAKDEQYF

clone size: -
D gene: -
J gene: TRBJ1-2
V gene: TRBV14
CDR3 DNA: TGTGCCAGCAGCCCTCTTCCTAACTATGGCTACACCTTC
CDR3 protein: CASSPLPNYGYTF

clone size: -
D gene: TRBD2
J gene: TRBJ2-2
V gene: TRBV2
CDR3 DNA: TGTGCCAGCAGTCCCGGGACTAGCAACACCGGGGAGCTGTTTTTT
CDR3 protein: CASSPGTSNTGELFF

clone size: -
D gene: TRBD2
J gene: TRBJ2-3
V gene: TRBV9
CDR3 DNA: TGTGCCAGCAGCGTGGGAGGGTCGCAGTATTTT
CDR3 protein: CASSVGGSQYF

clone size: once
D gene: TRBD1
J gene: TRBJ2-7
V gene: TRBV7-9
CDR3 DNA: TGTGCCAGCAGCCCCTACGTGACAGGGGAAGGATATTCCTACGAGCAGTACTTC
CDR3 protein: CASSPYVTGEGYSYEQYF

clone size: -
D gene: -
J gene: TRBJ2-7
V gene: TRBV5-4
CDR3 DNA: TGTGCCAGCAGCGGTACTACATACGAGCAGTACTTC
CDR3 protein: CASSGTTYEQYF

clone size: -
D gene: -
J gene: TRBJ2-7
V gene: TRBV18
CDR3 DNA: TGTGCCAGCTCACCAGGAGAGATCCTTCTTTACGAGCAGTACTTC
CDR3 protein: CASSPGEILLYEQYF

clone size: -
D gene: -
J gene: TRBJ2-1
V gene: TRBV5-4
CDR3 DNA: TGTGCCAGCAGCTACGGAAACAATGAGCAGTTCTTC
CDR3 protein: CASSYGNNEQFF

clone size: -
D gene: TRBD1
J gene: TRBJ1-2
V gene: TRBV5-6
CDR3 DNA: TGTGCCAGCAGCGGGGGGACAGGGCTCTATGGCTACACCTTC
CDR3 protein: CASSGGTGLYGYTF

clone size: -
D gene: -
J gene: TRBJ1-4
V gene: TRBV7-6
CDR3 DNA: TGTGCCAGCAGCGAACAGAGCCGAACTCTTAATGAAAAACTGTTTTTT
CDR3 protein: CASSEQSRTLNEKLFF

clone size: -
D gene: -
J gene: TRBJ1-5
V gene: TRBV19
CDR3 DNA: TGTGCCACCCGGAGTATGAATGGCAATCAGCCCCAGCATTTT
CDR3 protein: CATRSMNGNQPQHF

clone size: -
D gene: TRBD1
J gene: TRBJ2-2
V gene: TRBV30
CDR3 DNA: TGTGCCTGGATCGGGACAGTAACCGGGGAGCTGTTTTTT
CDR3 protein: CAWIGTVTGELFF

clone size: -
D gene: -
J gene: TRBJ2-5
V gene: TRBV2
CDR3 DNA: TGTGCCAGCAGGGGGGAGACCCAGTACTTC
CDR3 protein: CASRGETQYF

clone size: -
D gene: -
J gene: TRBJ2-1
V gene: TRBV9
CDR3 DNA: TGTGCCAGCAGCTCGGGGGCGAATGAGCAGTTCTTC
CDR3 protein: CASSSGANEQFF

clone size: -
D gene: -
J gene: TRBJ1-2
V gene: TRBV5-8
CDR3 DNA: TGTGCCAGCAGCTTAGGCCGATGGGGGACCGACTATGGCTACACCTTC
CDR3 protein: CASSLGRWGTDYGYTF

clone size: -
D gene: -
J gene: TRBJ2-1
V gene: TRBV6-1
CDR3 DNA: TGTGCCAGCAGTGAAACAGAGCGCTACAATGAGCAGTTCTTC
CDR3 protein: CASSETERYNEQFF

clone size: -
D gene: TRBD2
J gene: TRBJ2-3
V gene: TRBV4-1
CDR3 DNA: TGCGCCAGCAGCCAAAGAGGTAGCGGGAGGGGGGATACGCAGTATTTT
CDR3 protein: CASSQRGSGRGDTQYF

clone size: -
D gene: -
J gene: TRBJ2-5
V gene: TRBV6-5
CDR3 DNA: TGTGCCAGCACCCGAAATGGGGAAGGGCGGGAGACCCAGTACTTC
CDR3 protein: CASTRNGEGRETQYF

clone size: -
D gene: -
J gene: TRBJ2-2
V gene: TRBV6-1
CDR3 DNA: TGTGCCAGCCCGCAGGGGACCACCGGGGAGCTGTTTTTT
CDR3 protein: CASPQGTTGELFF

clone size: -
D gene: TRBD2
J gene: TRBJ2-3
V gene: TRBV5-4
CDR3 DNA: TGTGCTACTGGAGGGGGCGGGGGGGCAGATACGCAGTATTTT
CDR3 protein: CATGGGGGADTQYF

clone size: -
D gene: TRBD1
J gene: TRBJ2-3
V gene: TRBV10-3
CDR3 DNA: TGTGCCATCAGGGACAGGGATTTAGCAGATACGCAGTATTTT
CDR3 protein: CAIRDRDLADTQYF

clone size: -
D gene: -
J gene: TRBJ1-5
V gene: TRBV10-2
CDR3 DNA: TGCGCCAGCAGTGAGTCTCTGGCAGGGTATGATCAGCCCCAGCATTTT
CDR3 protein: CASSESLAGYDQPQHF

clone size: -
D gene: TRBD2
J gene: TRBJ2-1
V gene: TRBV4-1
CDR3 DNA: TGCGCCAGCAGCCAAGATCGAATCGGGAGGGCCCCTGAGCAGTTCTTC
CDR3 protein: CASSQDRIGRAPEQFF

clone size: -
D gene: -
J gene: TRBJ2-1
V gene: TRBV5-1
CDR3 DNA: TGCGCCAGCAGCTTTACAGGTTCAGCCTACAATGAGCAGTTCTTC
CDR3 protein: CASSFTGSAYNEQFF

clone size: -
D gene: TRBD2
J gene: TRBJ2-7
V gene: TRBV4-1
CDR3 DNA: TGCGCCAGCAGCCAAGATCCGGGACTAGCAGAGGACGAGCAGTACTTC
CDR3 protein: CASSQDPGLAEDEQYF

clone size: -
D gene: TRBD2
J gene: TRBJ2-7
V gene: TRBV2
CDR3 DNA: TGTGCCAGCAGTCGGCGGGAGATTGACGAGCAGTACTTC
CDR3 protein: CASSRREIDEQYF

clone size: -
D gene: TRBD2
J gene: TRBJ2-1
V gene: TRBV6-1
CDR3 DNA: TGTGCCAGCGGTGTTAGGCGGGGGGTCTCGAATGAGCAGTTCTTC
CDR3 protein: CASGVRRGVSNEQFF

clone size: -
D gene: -
J gene: TRBJ2-3
V gene: TRBV28
CDR3 DNA: TGTGCCAGCAGTATGAGAGGACAGTATACAGATACGCAGTATTTT
CDR3 protein: CASSMRGQYTDTQYF

clone size: -
D gene: -
J gene: TRBJ1-5
V gene: TRBV6-1
CDR3 DNA: TGTGCCAGCAGGGAATACAGTGAGCAATGGTCTCAGCCCCAGCATTTT
CDR3 protein: CASREYSEQWSQPQHF

clone size: -
D gene: -
J gene: TRBJ2-7
V gene: TRBV4-1
CDR3 DNA: TGCGCCAGCAGCCAAGTCCCGACAGCCTACGAGCAGTACTTC
CDR3 protein: CASSQVPTAYEQYF

clone size: -
D gene: TRBD1
J gene: TRBJ2-7
V gene: TRBV27
CDR3 DNA: TGTGCCAGCAGTAGGGGACAGAGGAGCTCCTACGAGCAGTACTTC
CDR3 protein: CASSRGQRSSYEQYF

clone size: -
D gene: TRBD2
J gene: TRBJ2-1
V gene: TRBV2
CDR3 DNA: TGTGCCAGCAGTGTGAATGTGGGCGGGAGAGGCAATGAGCAGTTCTTC
CDR3 protein: CASSVNVGGRGNEQFF

clone size: -
D gene: -
J gene: TRBJ1-1
V gene: TRBV4-1
CDR3 DNA: TGCGCCAGCAGCCAGGGGCCTCGGCCGGAAGCTTTCTTT
CDR3 protein: CASSQGPRPEAFF

clone size: -
D gene: -
J gene: TRBJ1-1
V gene: TRBV13
CDR3 DNA: TGTGCCAGCAGAAGCGGGAACACTGAAGCTTTCTTT
CDR3 protein: CASRSGNTEAFF

clone size: few
D gene: TRBD1
J gene: TRBJ2-7
V gene: TRBV27
CDR3 DNA: TGTGCCAGCAGTTTCCTCGGACAGGGGTCCGGAGAGCAGTACTTC
CDR3 protein: CASSFLGQGSGEQYF

clone size: -
D gene: -
J gene: TRBJ2-1
V gene: TRBV30
CDR3 DNA: TGTGCCTGGGTTACGGGTCCGCACGTAGAGCAGTTCTTC
CDR3 protein: CAWVTGPHVEQFF